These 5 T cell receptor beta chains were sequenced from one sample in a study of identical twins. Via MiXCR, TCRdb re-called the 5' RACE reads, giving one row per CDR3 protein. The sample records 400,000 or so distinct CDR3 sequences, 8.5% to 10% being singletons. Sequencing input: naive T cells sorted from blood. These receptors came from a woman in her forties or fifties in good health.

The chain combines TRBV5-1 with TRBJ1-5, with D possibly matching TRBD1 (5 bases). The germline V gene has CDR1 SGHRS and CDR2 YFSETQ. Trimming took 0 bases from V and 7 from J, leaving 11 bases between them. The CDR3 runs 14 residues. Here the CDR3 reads CASSLVGGWQPQHF. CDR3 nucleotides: TGCGCCAGCAGCTTGGTGGGGGGGTGGCAGCCCCAGCATTTT.

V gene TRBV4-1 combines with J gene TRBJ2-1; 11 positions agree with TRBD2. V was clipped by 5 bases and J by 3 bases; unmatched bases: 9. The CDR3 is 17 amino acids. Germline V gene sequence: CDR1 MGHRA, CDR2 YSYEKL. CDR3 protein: CASSFFSGREVYNEQFF. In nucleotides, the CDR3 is TGCGCCAGCAGCTTCTTTAGCGGGAGGGAGGTCTACAATGAGCAGTTCTTC.

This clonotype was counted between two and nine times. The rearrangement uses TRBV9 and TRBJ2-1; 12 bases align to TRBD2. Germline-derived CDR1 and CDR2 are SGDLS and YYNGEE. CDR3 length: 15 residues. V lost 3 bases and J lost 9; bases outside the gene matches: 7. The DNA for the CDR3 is TGTGCCAGCAGCGCCCGACTAGCGGGAGAGGGTGAGCAGTTCTTC. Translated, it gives CASSARLAGEGEQFF.

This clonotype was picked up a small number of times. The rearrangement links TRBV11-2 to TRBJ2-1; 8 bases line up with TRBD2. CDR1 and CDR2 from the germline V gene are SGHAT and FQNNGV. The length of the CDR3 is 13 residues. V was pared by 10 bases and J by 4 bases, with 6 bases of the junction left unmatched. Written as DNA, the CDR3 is TGTGCCACCTTAGCGGGGTTTTACAATGAGCAGTTCTTC. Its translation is CATLAGFYNEQFF.

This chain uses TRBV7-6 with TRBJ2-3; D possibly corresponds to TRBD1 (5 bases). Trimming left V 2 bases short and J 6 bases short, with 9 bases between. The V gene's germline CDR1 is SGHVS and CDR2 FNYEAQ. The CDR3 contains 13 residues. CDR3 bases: TGTGCCAGCAGCTTATTACCAGGGGATACGCAGTATTTT. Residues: CASSLLPGDTQYF.